The 30 T cell receptor beta chains presented below share a single source sample, sequenced in a study of human T cells and chemical hapten exposure. TCRdb reprocessed the RACE reads with MiXCR, giving one entry per CDR3 protein. Of about 140,000 distinct CDR3 sequences listed, around 11% are singletons. Time point reported: patch test 2, 6 weeks after DPC sensitization. Treatment here: therapeutic diphenylcyclopropenone sensitization with weekly scalp DPC. Sample: whole blood, taken in connection with sensitization to the hapten diphenylcyclopropenone (DPC). Receptors originate from a woman aged 45 to 65 with alopecia areata. Some clones in this sample may be carry-over from other donors' samples.

This clonotype was seen only a few times. The rearrangement uses TRBV30 and TRBJ2-2; D gene unclear. The CDR3 sequence is 13 residues long. V lost 4 bases, J lost 3 bases, and 9 bases lay in between. The germline CDR1 and CDR2 sequences are GTSNPN and SVGIG (reference sequence). The CDR3 DNA follows: TGTGCCTGGACCCTCTGGGACACCGGGGAGCTGTTTTTT. It specifies CAWTLWDTGELFF.

The V and J genes are TRBV9 and TRBJ2-4; D is unclear. Germline CDR1 and CDR2: SGDLS and YYNGEE. Deletions cut 0 bases from V and 0 bases from J, with 10 bases between. The CDR3 has 16 amino acids. The CDR3 sequence: CASSVGTSLAKNIQYF. The CDR3 coding sequence is TGTGCCAGCAGCGTAGGCACATCCCTAGCCAAAAACATTCAGTACTTC.

CDR3 DNA sequence: TGTGCCAGCACCAACGGAGGGTCCCTGAGTGGCTACACCTTC. Translating gives CASTNGGSLSGYTF. This chain joins TRBV12-3 or TRBV12-4 and TRBJ1-2; D unclear. V lost 7 bases and J lost 7, with 19 bases in between. The CDR3 contains 14 residues.

In the case of this clonotype: Relative to the germline gene, one junction end is altered; a read error may explain this. V usage is TRBV6-2 or TRBV6-3 and J usage is TRBJ2-4; either TRBD1 or TRBD2 may fit D (5 bases each). Germline values: CDR1 MNHEY, CDR2 SVGEGT. The CDR3 runs 13 residues. The CDR3 reads CASSLRDQRYERF. As DNA, the CDR3 is TGTGCCAGCAGTCTCCGGGACCAGCGGTATGAGAGATTC.

This clonotype came up a few times. The chain carries TRBV5-1 and TRBJ2-5; D tentatively fits TRBD1 or TRBD2 (5 bases each). CDR1 is SGHRS and CDR2 is YFSETQ in the germline V gene. The CDR3 runs 14 residues. Trimming took 4 bases from V and 2 from J, leaving 12 bases between them. For the CDR3, the DNA is TGCGCCAGCAGCGGGGGAAGAGGTCAAGAGACCCAGTACTTC. It yields the protein CASSGGRGQETQYF.

Many counts were recorded for this clonotype. The V gene is TRBV12-3 or TRBV12-4, the J gene TRBJ2-7; tentative D call: TRBD2 (7 bases). Trimming removed 5 bases from V and 3 bases from J, with 17 bases in between. This CDR3 comprises 15 residues. The CDR3 bases are TGTGCCAGCAGTCCTTTCACAGGGAGGGACTACGAGCAGTACTTC. Its protein is CASSPFTGRDYEQYF.

This clonotype was seen more than once but under ten times. V gene TRBV12-3 or TRBV12-4 combines with J gene TRBJ1-6, with D possibly being TRBD1 (5 bases). There are 15 residues in the CDR3. The V gene lost 7 bases and the J gene lost 3 bases, with 13 bases spanning the gap. Written as DNA, the CDR3 is TGTGCCAGCACCTCCAGGGAAGGCTATAATTCACCCCTCCACTTT. It encodes CASTSREGYNSPLHF.

This clonotype was seen repeatedly, ten times or more. The CDR3 DNA reads as TGTGCCAGCAGCTCCGAGGGGCCGAACACTGAAGCTTTCTTT. This codes for CASSSEGPNTEAFF. The chain combines TRBV7-9 with TRBJ1-1, with D maybe TRBD1 (5 bases). V dropped 4 bases and J dropped 1 base, with 10 bases sitting between them. The CDR3 consists of 14 residues. Germline lookup yields CDR1 SEHNR and CDR2 FQNEAQ (reference sequence).

The V gene is TRBV29-1, the J gene TRBJ2-7; 9 positions agree with TRBD1. CDR1 and CDR2 (germline): SQVTM, ANQGSEA. J gave up 4 bases and V 7 bases, and 8 bases lay outside the gene matches. The CDR3 consists of 13 residues. CDR3 sequence reads: CSAAPGQGYEQYF. The CDR3 nucleotides are TGCAGCGCCGCTCCGGGACAGGGATACGAGCAGTACTTC.

The chain uses TRBV6-5 and TRBJ2-7; D might be TRBD1 (6 bases). Trimming took 6 bases from V and 2 from J, leaving 11 bases between them. Germline V gene lookup returns CDR1 MNHEY and CDR2 SVGAGI. The length of the CDR3 is 13 residues. The CDR3 DNA is TGTGCCAGCAGGGACAGCCTCACCTACGAGCAGTACTTC. As protein: CASRDSLTYEQYF.

This clonotype was picked up many times. J is TRBJ1-2 and V is TRBV6-2 or TRBV6-3; tentative D call: TRBD1 (6 bases). Germline CDR1 MNHEY, CDR2 SVGEGT. The CDR3 is made up of 12 amino acids. The germline V and J ends were trimmed by 5 bases and 4 bases, with 8 bases remaining between them. Here the CDR3 DNA reads TGTGCCAGCAGTCAGGGGACCTATGGCTACACCTTC. Its protein is CASSQGTYGYTF.

This clonotype was recorded a few times. This chain joins TRBV27 and TRBJ2-2, with D uncertain. This CDR3 has 17 residues. Trimming took 8 bases from V and 1 from J, leaving 20 bases between them. Germline V gene data show CDR1 as MNHEY and CDR2 as SMNVEV (reference sequence). The CDR3 is CASRTVGWTVNTGELFF. CDR3 DNA: TGTGCCAGCCGAACGGTCGGATGGACGGTGAACACCGGGGAGCTGTTTTTT.

The chain combines TRBV4-3 with TRBJ2-4; 8 bases are shared with TRBD2. The CDR3 has 15 residues. J lost 8 bases, V lost 0 bases, and 6 bases had no gene match. Per germline, CDR1 LGHNA and CDR2 YSLEER. The DNA for the CDR3 is TGCGCCAGCAGCCAAGAGGCGGCCGGGAGGGACATTCAGTACTTC. Translation gives CASSQEAAGRDIQYF.

This clonotype has more than one count but fewer than ten. The chain has TRBV3-1 and TRBJ2-1; no definite D call. Germline V lookup: CDR1 LGHDT, CDR2 YNNKEL (reference sequence). The CDR3 contains 13 residues. V was shortened by 4 bases and J by 6 bases, with 10 bases between the two germline ends. The CDR3 sequence: CASSPFGPNEQFF. Here the CDR3 DNA reads TGTGCCAGCAGCCCCTTCGGACCCAATGAGCAGTTCTTC.

This clonotype came up many times. This chain connects TRBV18 to TRBJ2-3, with D uncertain. CDR1 and CDR2 from the germline V gene are KGHSH and LQKENI. Between the trimmed V and J ends, which lost 3 bases and 0 bases, there was a span of 10 bases. The CDR3 is 15 residues long. CDR3: CASSPFRASTDTQYF. CDR3 nucleotide sequence: TGTGCCAGCTCACCGTTTCGGGCTAGCACAGATACGCAGTATTTT.

This clonotype was picked up many times. This CDR3 is CASSTTSGRENEQFF. CDR3 nucleotides: TGTGCCAGCAGTACTACTAGCGGGAGAGAGAATGAGCAGTTCTTC. This rearrangement joins TRBV28 to TRBJ2-1, with 11 bases identical to TRBD2. Germline assignment: CDR1 MDHEN and CDR2 SYDVKM. V lost 5 bases, J lost 7 bases, and 7 bases stayed unmatched. This CDR3 spans 15 amino acids.

This clonotype has a handful of counts. V gene TRBV14 combines with J gene TRBJ1-2, with D tentatively TRBD1 (5 bases). The CDR3 consists of 13 residues. Trimming cost V 3 bases and J 4 bases, with 9 bases left between them. CDR1 and CDR2 (germline): SGHDN, FVKESK. The CDR3 protein is CASSQDNSYGYTF. The CDR3 DNA sequence: TGTGCCAGCAGCCAGGACAACAGCTATGGCTACACCTTC.

This chain joins TRBV12-5 and TRBJ1-3; D not certain. This CDR3 contains 12 residues. Per the germline V gene, CDR1 is LGHNT and CDR2 is FRNRAP. The V and J ends lost 7 bases and 2 bases respectively, with 6 bases between them. CDR3 loop: CASAHAGNTIYF. The CDR3 DNA sequence: TGTGCTAGTGCCCACGCTGGAAACACCATATATTTT.

Ten or more counts support this clonotype. The chain employs TRBV27 and TRBJ1-1, with 11 positions matching TRBD1. CDR1 is MNHEY and CDR2 is SMNVEV in the germline V gene (reference sequence). J lost 2 bases, V lost 5 bases, and 7 bases had no gene match. This CDR3 comprises 16 residues. The CDR3 nucleotides are TGTGCCAGCAGTCCCGGGACAGGGGGAGGAAACACTGAAGCTTTCTTT. Residues: CASSPGTGGGNTEAFF.

The chain links TRBV4-2 to TRBJ2-1; D uncertain. This CDR3 has 13 residues. Germline values: CDR1 LGHNA, CDR2 YNFKEQ. Trimming pared 1 base from V and 10 bases from J, leaving 11 bases between. This chain's CDR3 is CASSQGLASEQFF. CDR3 nucleotides: TGTGCCAGCAGCCAAGGACTGGCGTCCGAGCAGTTCTTC.

The V and J genes are TRBV12-3 or TRBV12-4 and TRBJ1-3, with D uncertain. There are 15 residues in the CDR3. V was cut by 6 bases and J by 0 bases, with 12 bases left in between. The CDR3 DNA reads TGTGCCAGCAGAACCGACCGCTTCTCTGGAAACACCATATATTTT. It encodes CASRTDRFSGNTIYF.

As to this clonotype: This may stem from a read error, because a much larger clone lies one nucleotide away. V gene TRBV29-1 combines with J gene TRBJ2-7, with TRBD1 matching 9 bases. CDR3 length: 13 residues. Per the germline V gene, CDR1 is SQVTM and CDR2 is ANQGSEA. V dropped 3 bases and J dropped 3; count of bases not matched to a gene: 3. CDR3 DNA sequence: TGCAGCGTTGAGGGACAGGGCTTCTACGAGCAGTACTTC. Amino acid sequence: CSVEGQGFYEQYF.

Regarding this clonotype: The CDR3 does not end in the conserved phenylalanine or tryptophan, so this is likely a read error. The rearrangement uses TRBV14 and TRBJ2-3; D not resolved. With 3 bases removed from V and 7 bases from J, the gap between germline ends came to 8 bases. This CDR3 contains 12 residues. Germline-derived CDR1 and CDR2 are SGHDN and FVKESK. The CDR3 loop reads CASSQSRYTQYI. For the CDR3, the DNA is TGTGCCAGCAGCCAGTCGCGGTATACGCAGTATATT.

V is TRBV20-1 and J is TRBJ2-3; unclear D gene. Germline CDR1 DFQATT, CDR2 SNEGSKA (reference sequence). CDR3 length equals 10 residues. Trimming left V 1 base short and J 9 bases short, with 5 bases between. The CDR3 region has the DNA TGCAGTGCTAGAGCGCCCACGCAGTATTTT. Its translation: CSARAPTQYF.

The sample holds many counts of this clonotype. The chain employs TRBV12-3 or TRBV12-4 and TRBJ1-5, with D uncertain. With 2 bases removed from V and 7 bases from J, the gap between germline ends came to 12 bases. The CDR3 length is 14 residues. In DNA form, the CDR3 reads TGTGCCAGCAGTTTATCGTCGGAGAGACAGCCCCAGCATTTT. Encoded protein: CASSLSSERQPQHF.

This clonotype was recorded a few times. The J gene is TRBJ2-2, the V gene TRBV2; D gene uncertain. The CDR3 contains 15 residues. The V gene lost 1 base and the J gene lost 6 bases, with 12 bases spanning the gap. The V gene's germline CDR1 is SNHLY and CDR2 FYNNEI. CDR3 nucleotides: TGTGCCAGCAGTGAAGGGGTAGGGTTCGCCGGGGAGCTGTTTTTT. Protein: CASSEGVGFAGELFF.

This clonotype was seen more than once but under ten times. The chain uses TRBV5-1 and TRBJ2-5; 10 bases are a match to TRBD2. After removal of 0 bases from V and 2 bases from J, the junction contained 4 bases not matched to a gene. The CDR3 covers 16 residues. From germline, CDR1 is SGHRS and CDR2 YFSETQ. The CDR3 here is CASSLGVAGGQETQYF. CDR3 sequence (DNA): TGCGCCAGCAGCTTGGGTGTAGCGGGAGGACAAGAGACCCAGTACTTC. The whole variable domain, filled in from reference TRBV5-1 and TRBJ2-5, reads KAGVTQTPRYLIKTRGQQVTLSCSPISGHRSVSWYQQTPGQGLQFLFEYFSETQRNKGNFPGRFSGRQFSNSRSEMNVSTLELGDSALYLCASSLGVAGGQETQYFGPGTRLLVL.

This clonotype was detected a few times. The CDR3 is CASSATLLAALDNEQFF. DNA for the CDR3: TGCGCCAGCAGCGCCACCCTACTAGCGGCCCTCGACAATGAGCAGTTCTTC. The genes are TRBV5-1 and TRBJ2-1; 8 nucleotides agree with TRBD2. J lost 5 bases, V lost 4 bases, and 14 bases had no gene match. Germline V gene data show CDR1 as SGHRS and CDR2 as YFSETQ. CDR3 length: 17 amino acids.

The sample holds a few counts of this clonotype. V and J are TRBV7-9 and TRBJ1-4; a possible D gene is TRBD1 (6 bases). Germline V gene lookup returns CDR1 SEHNR and CDR2 FQNEAQ (reference sequence). The CDR3 sequence is 16 residues long. Trimming left V 4 bases short and J 5 bases short, with 17 bases between. The CDR3 DNA sequence: TGTGCCAGCAGCTCACAATCAGGGGCACCAAATGAAAAACTGTTTTTT. It encodes CASSSQSGAPNEKLFF.

This rearrangement joins TRBV6-1 to TRBJ2-1; 8 nucleotides line up with TRBD1. V lost 5 bases and J lost 4; bases outside the gene matches: 7. CDR3 length: 15 residues. In germline, CDR1 is MNHNS, CDR2 SASEGT. CDR3 amino acids: CASSSRTGPYNEQFF. CDR3 DNA: TGTGCCAGCAGTTCCCGGACAGGGCCTTACAATGAGCAGTTCTTC.